These T cell receptor beta chains were read from a single sample in a study of shared clonotypes between healthy human individuals. Sequenced by immunoSEQ multiplex PCR; TCRdb stores in-frame clones only, minus some. The sample carries about 580,000 clones, roughly 98% recorded once. Input material: naive CD8+ T cells sorted from blood. Receptors originate from a man aged 30 to 39 in good health. The CDR3 runs from the conserved cysteine through the conserved F or W. D genes are given only for firm matches. Size values are once, few and many counts, or a class for expanded clones, and some rows have none.

>TRBJ2-7|16|TRBV28|TRBD1|NA
CASSSLAGTGPYEQYF
TGTGCCAGCAGTTCCCTCGCCGGGACAGGTCCCTACGAGCAGTACTTC
>TRBJ2-1|14|TRBV7-6|TRBD1|NA
CASSLTQGANEQFF
TGTGCCAGCAGCTTAACCCAGGGGGCCAATGAGCAGTTCTTC
>TRBJ2-1|17|TRBV18|TRBD2|NA
CASSFLAGARSYNEQFF
TGTGCCAGCTCATTTCTTGCGGGAGCTAGGTCCTACAATGAGCAGTTCTTC
>TRBJ2-5|16|TRBV5-8|NA|NA
CASSPILWGVQETQYF
TGTGCCAGCAGCCCGATTTTATGGGGCGTGCAAGAGACCCAGTACTTC
>TRBJ2-4|19|TRBV4-1|TRBD2|NA
CASRYLAGGQAVSKNIQYF
TGCGCCAGCAGGTATCTAGCGGGAGGGCAGGCTGTTTCCAAAAACATTCAGTACTTC
>TRBJ1-5|13|TRBV19|NA|NA
CASSIAGKEPQHF
TGTGCCAGTAGTATAGCGGGGAAGGAGCCCCAGCATTTT
>TRBJ2-2|15|TRBV4-1|NA|NA
CASSHLTGHTGELFF
TGCGCCAGCAGCCATCTGACAGGACACACCGGGGAGCTGTTTTTT
>TRBJ1-1|14|TRBV5-6|NA|NA
CASSLEGGETEAFF
TGTGCCAGCAGCTTGGAAGGGGGTGAGACTGAAGCTTTCTTT
>TRBJ2-2|17|TRBV27|TRBD2|NA
CASSLTSGGADTGELFF
TGTGCCAGCAGTTTAACTAGCGGGGGAGCGGACACCGGGGAGCTGTTTTTT
>TRBJ2-3|15|TRBV29-1|TRBD2|once
CSVEPLAGEADTQYF
TGCAGCGTTGAGCCACTAGCGGGAGAGGCAGATACGCAGTATTTT
>TRBJ2-1|13|TRBV13|TRBD2|NA
CASSETSGARKFF
TGTGCCAGCAGCGAGACTAGCGGGGCCAGAAAGTTCTTC
>TRBJ2-7|15|TRBV13|NA|NA
CASSLGLGDGYEQYF
TGTGCCAGCAGCTTAGGATTGGGGGATGGGTACGAGCAGTACTTC
>TRBJ2-7|15|TRBV2|NA|once
CASSEEISSSYEQYF
TGTGCCAGCAGTGAGGAGATATCCTCCTCCTACGAGCAGTACTTC
>TRBJ2-2|12|TRBV9|NA|NA
CASRKNTGELFF
TGTGCCAGCAGAAAGAACACCGGGGAGCTGTTTTTT
>TRBJ1-4|16|TRBV13|TRBD1|NA
CASSFRDSAGNEKLFF
TGTGCCAGCAGCTTCCGGGACAGCGCCGGGAATGAAAAACTGTTTTTT
>TRBJ1-4|17|TRBV15|TRBD1|NA
CATSRDPGTGPNEKLFF
TGTGCCACCAGCAGAGACCCTGGGACAGGGCCTAATGAAAAACTGTTTTTT
>TRBJ2-7|14|TRBV29-1|TRBD1|NA
CSGIRDSFPYEQYF
TGCAGCGGAATTAGGGACAGCTTTCCCTACGAGCAGTACTTC
>TRBJ2-7|16|TRBV13|TRBD1|NA
CASSTGTGSRDYEQYF
TGTGCCAGCAGCACCGGGACAGGCTCTCGGGACTACGAGCAGTACTTC
>TRBJ2-2|16|TRBV27|TRBD2|NA
CASYSWTSGNTGELFF
TGTGCCAGCTATTCTTGGACTAGCGGGAACACCGGGGAGCTGTTTTTT
>TRBJ2-1|16|TRBV25-1|TRBD2|NA
CASSEYSGHSYNEQFF
TGTGCCAGCAGTGAATATAGCGGGCATTCCTACAATGAGCAGTTCTTC
>TRBJ2-2|15|TRBV29-1|NA|NA
CSVRSQGFDTGELFF
TGCAGCGTGAGGTCGCAGGGGTTCGACACCGGGGAGCTGTTTTTT
>TRBJ2-1|16|TRBV27|TRBD2|NA
CASSTTGTRNYNEQFF
TGTGCCAGCAGTACAACCGGGACTAGGAACTACAATGAGCAGTTCTTC
>TRBJ1-4|12|TRBV7-6|NA|NA
CASRGEGEKLFF
TGTGCCAGCAGGGGGGAAGGGGAAAAACTGTTTTTT
>TRBJ2-7|10|TRBV2|NA|NA
CATSPNEQYF
TGTGCCACCTCCCCGAACGAGCAGTACTTC
>TRBJ1-5|16|TRBV27|NA|NA
CASSPRWDSSNQPQHF
TGTGCCAGCAGCCCGCGGTGGGACTCCTCAAATCAGCCCCAGCATTTT
>TRBJ2-7|12|TRBV2|NA|NA
CASRGDVYEQYF
TGTGCCAGCAGGGGTGATGTCTACGAGCAGTACTTC
>TRBJ2-7|14|TRBV7-9|NA|once
CASSHSGKNYEQYF
TGTGCCAGCAGCCACTCGGGCAAGAATTACGAGCAGTACTTC
>TRBJ1-1|11|TRBV30|NA|NA
CACQRRGFAFF
TGTGCCTGCCAGAGAAGGGGTTTTGCTTTCTTT
>TRBJ2-2|16|TRBV19|TRBD2|NA
CASSASGGRRTGELFF
TGTGCCAGTAGTGCCTCGGGAGGGAGAAGGACCGGGGAGCTGTTTTTT
>TRBJ2-1|13|TRBV28|TRBD2|NA
CASGLAGNNEQFF
TGTGCCAGTGGACTAGCGGGGAACAATGAGCAGTTCTTC
>TRBJ2-2|19|TRBV7-9|NA|NA
CASRDGAPLSPTSIGELFF
TGTGCCAGCAGAGATGGGGCACCTCTCAGCCCAACTAGTATCGGGGAGCTGTTTTTT
>TRBJ2-5|13|TRBV9|TRBD2|once
CASSGLAQETQYF
TGTGCCAGCAGCGGACTAGCGCAAGAGACCCAGTACTTC
>TRBJ2-1|14|TRBV5-6|NA|NA
CASRSQGTYNEQFF
TGTGCCAGCAGATCCCAGGGGACCTACAATGAGCAGTTCTTC
>TRBJ2-1|14|TRBV25-1|NA|NA
CASGRRDSYNEQFF
TGTGCCAGCGGGAGGCGGGATTCCTACAATGAGCAGTTCTTC
>TRBJ1-2|14|TRBV14|NA|NA
CASSQVGAGDGYTF
TGTGCCAGCAGCCAAGTTGGGGCGGGGGATGGCTACACCTTC
>TRBJ2-7|13|TRBV29-1|TRBD2|NA
CSVATGTTYEQYF
TGCAGCGTAGCTACGGGGACTACCTACGAGCAGTACTTC
>TRBJ2-2|15|TRBV7-9|NA|NA
CASSPTRGSPGELFF
TGTGCCAGCAGCCCCACACGTGGGAGTCCCGGGGAGCTGTTTTTT
>TRBJ2-5|14|TRBV7-9|NA|NA
CASSATVTAETQYF
TGTGCCAGCAGCGCGACGGTAACCGCGGAGACCCAGTACTTC
>TRBJ2-7|14|TRBV7-9|TRBD1|NA
CASSPRDRAYEQYF
TGTGCCAGCAGCCCACGGGACAGGGCCTACGAGCAGTACTTC
>TRBJ2-1|13|TRBV7-6|NA|NA
CASSFMTYNEQFF
TGTGCCAGCAGCTTCATGACCTACAATGAGCAGTTCTTC
>TRBJ2-7|14|TRBV28|TRBD2|NA
CASSLRLAGNEQYF
TGTGCCAGCAGTTTACGACTAGCGGGAAACGAGCAGTACTTC
>TRBJ2-3|12|TRBV25-1|NA|NA
CASTPGTDTQYF
TGTGCCAGCACCCCGGGCACAGATACGCAGTATTTT
>TRBJ1-1|14|TRBV27|NA|NA
CASGMGVMNTEAFF
TGTGCCAGCGGGATGGGGGTCATGAACACTGAAGCTTTCTTT
>TRBJ1-4|12|TRBV7-9|NA|NA
CASSSGAEKLFF
TGTGCCAGCAGCTCAGGGGCTGAAAAACTGTTTTTT